This T cell receptor beta chain emerged from a study of blood T cell repertoires in COVID-19. Study-level information: The analysed material was cDNA or gDNA that came from T cells, B-cell-depleted T cells, or PBMCs.

Assay used: immunoSEQ multiplex PCR; TCRdb lists only in-frame clones, some missing. The table lists about 310,000 clones, 80% to 90% of them singletons. The sample taken for sequencing was peripheral blood. The sequence derives from a woman in her forties or fifties who had recovered from COVID-19.

CDR3 coding DNA: TGTGCCAGCAGCCAGAGGGGAGGACTAGCGGCAAACAATGAGCAGTTCTTC. Residues: CASSQRGGLAANNEQFF. The V call is TRBV4-2, the J call TRBJ2-1, with 10 bases identical to TRBD2. The CDR3 length is 17 residues. The V segment lost 3 bases and the J segment 5 bases; nucleotides outside the gene matches: 10. From germline, CDR1 is LGHNA and CDR2 YNFKEQ.